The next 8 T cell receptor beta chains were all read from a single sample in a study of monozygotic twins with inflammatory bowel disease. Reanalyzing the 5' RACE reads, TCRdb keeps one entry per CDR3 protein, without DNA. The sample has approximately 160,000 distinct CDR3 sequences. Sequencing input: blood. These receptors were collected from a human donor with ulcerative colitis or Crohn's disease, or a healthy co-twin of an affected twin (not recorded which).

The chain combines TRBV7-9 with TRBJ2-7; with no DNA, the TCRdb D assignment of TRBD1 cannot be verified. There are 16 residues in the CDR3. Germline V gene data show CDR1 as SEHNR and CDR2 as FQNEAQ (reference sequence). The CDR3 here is CASSRVGGQGNYEQYF.

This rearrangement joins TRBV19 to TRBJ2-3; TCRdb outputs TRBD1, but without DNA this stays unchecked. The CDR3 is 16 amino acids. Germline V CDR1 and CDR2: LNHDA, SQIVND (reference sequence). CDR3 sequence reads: CASSHTGTGITDTQYF.

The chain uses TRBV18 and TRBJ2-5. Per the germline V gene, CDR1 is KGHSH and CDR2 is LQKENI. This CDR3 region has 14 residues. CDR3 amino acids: CASSPSVKQETQYF.

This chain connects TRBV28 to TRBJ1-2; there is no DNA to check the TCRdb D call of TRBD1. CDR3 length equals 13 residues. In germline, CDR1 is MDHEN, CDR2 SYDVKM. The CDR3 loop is CASSPRGTYGYTF.

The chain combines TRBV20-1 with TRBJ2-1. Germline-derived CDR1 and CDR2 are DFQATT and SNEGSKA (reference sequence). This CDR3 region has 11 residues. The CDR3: CSARHSHEQFF.

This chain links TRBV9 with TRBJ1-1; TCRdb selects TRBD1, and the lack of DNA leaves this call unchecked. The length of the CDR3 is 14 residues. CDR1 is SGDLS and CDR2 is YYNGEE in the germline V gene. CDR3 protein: CASSETGGGTEAFF.

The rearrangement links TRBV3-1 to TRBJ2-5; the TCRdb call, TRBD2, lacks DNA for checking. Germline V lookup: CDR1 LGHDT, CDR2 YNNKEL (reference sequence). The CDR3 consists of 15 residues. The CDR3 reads CASERIAGEVETQYF.

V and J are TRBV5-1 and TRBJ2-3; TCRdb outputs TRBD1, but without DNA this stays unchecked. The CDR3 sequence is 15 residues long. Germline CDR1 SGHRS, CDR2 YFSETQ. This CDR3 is CASNPTGTIADTQYF.